What follows is one TCR beta chain and its context. The record originates from a study of blood T cell repertoires in COVID-19. Study-wide context: Researchers got acute and convalescent COVID-19 samples from the United States, Italy and Spain. The analysed material was cDNA or gDNA that came from T cells, B-cell-depleted T cells, or PBMCs.

The V gene's germline CDR1 is ENHRY and CDR2 SYGVKD. Trimming left V 4 bases short and J 6 bases short, with 18 bases between. The CDR3 is made up of 16 amino acids. Per the study methods: Amplification from reference gene primers served as the basis for estimated nucleated cell counts. The method was immunoSEQ multiplex PCR; TCRdb's version includes in-frame clones alone and lacks a portion of them. That table is the source of V, J and clone size, and D and trimming were worked out from the DNA. This sample carries 30,000 to 40,000 clones, roughly 85% of them seen once, and the ten largest clones take approximately 8.9%.

This clonotype was sampled from a human donor in a cohort sampled during active COVID-19. The sample consisted of peripheral blood. The J gene is TRBJ2-2, the V gene TRBV10-3; TRBD1 is a possible D gene (6 bases). CDR3 coding DNA: TGTGCCATCAGTGGGGGCGGGCAGGGGAGATCCGGGGAGCTGTTTTTT. Translating gives CAISGGGQGRSGELFF.